This T cell receptor beta chain was observed in a study of blood T cell repertoires in COVID-19. In the authors' workflow: Reference gene primer amplification in the assay estimated nucleated cell counts. Sequencing was performed with immunoSEQ multiplex PCR; in TCRdb, only in-frame clones are kept and a portion is missing. V, J and clone size derive from that table, while D and trimming were established from the DNA sequence. Of about 160,000 clones in the sample, approximately 81% were seen once. Each participant's cohort was designated according to participant-reported clinical history. The CDR3 has 14 residues. Trimming removed 1 base from V and 8 bases from J; junction bases left unmatched: 2. Germline V gene sequence: CDR1 SGHTA, CDR2 FQGNSA.

This chain connects TRBV7-2 to TRBJ1-2, with 12 nucleotides matching TRBD1. The receptor was isolated from a man between 60 and 70 years old who had recovered from COVID-19. The material sequenced was PBMCs or T cells enriched from blood (not recorded which). The DNA of the CDR3 is TGTGCCAGCAGCTTAGAGGGACAGGGGGCAGGCTACACCTTC. It yields the protein CASSLEGQGAGYTF. The variable domain in full, with the rest retrieved from reference TRBV7-2 and TRBJ1-2, is GAGVSQSPSNKVTEKGKDVELRCDPISGHTALYWYRQSLGQGLEFLIYFQGNSAPDKSGLPSDRFSAERTGGSVSTLTIQRTQQEDSAVYLCASSLEGQGAGYTFGSGTRLTVV.